This record looks at one T cell receptor (beta chain) sequence and its context. The antigen remains unidentified. The PCR was carried out with 60 Vbeta primers and 13 Jbeta primers. Clones were sequenced by immunoSEQ multiplex PCR, and TCRdb holds only the in-frame ones, with some missing. The sample carries fewer than 100,000 clones, 70% to 80% recorded once. This entry is derived from a study of cytomegalovirus exposure and HLA in healthy donors. Whole-study results and caveats: It was likely that a cluster of highly shared sequence variants was a sequencing artifact. A later analysis reportedly found fewer N-insertions in an Asian-associated ancestry cluster than the approximately 700-donor mean. TCR beta sequences reportedly predicted most subjects' HLA-A and HLA-B alleles accurately.

This CDR3 contains 18 residues. Specimen: PBMCs. The TCR comes from a man between 40 and 49 years old in good health and CMV-seronegative. The chain links TRBV12-1 to TRBJ2-7; the D call TRBD2 from the table was never checked on the DNA. TRBV12-1 is recorded as a pseudogene. The CDR3 nucleotides are TGTGCCAGCAGCCCCTCCGGGACTAGCGGGGGGCAATCCTACGAGCAGTACTTC. It codes for CASSPSGTSGGQSYEQYF.